These 13 T cell receptor beta chains originate from one sample sequenced in a study of CD8+ T cells in alopecia areata. Noted treatment: oral pan-JAK inhibitor, 5-10 mg twice daily. Investigators isolated RNA and reverse transcribed it into cDNA to act as the sequencing template. Using immunoSEQ multiplex PCR, the repertoire was profiled, and TCRdb retains in-frame clones only, with some absent. The data show under 200,000 clones, with around three fifths seen just once and 12% to 15% held by the top ten. This material consisted of CD4+ T cells sorted from blood, taken at week 24, from a patient treated with tofacitinib. The receptors derive from a human donor with alopecia areata.

The gene calls are TRBV29-1 and TRBJ2-5; D tentatively fits TRBD1 or TRBD2 (6 bases each). The CDR3 is 13 amino acids. Looked up from germline, CDR1 is SQVTM and CDR2 is ANQGSEA. With 8 bases removed from V and 0 bases from J, the gap between germline ends came to 13 bases. DNA of the CDR3: TGCAGCCTCCGGGGGCCGTACCAAGAGACCCAGTACTTC. Residues: CSLRGPYQETQYF.

This chain connects TRBV25-1 to TRBJ2-1; D gene unclear. The V gene's germline CDR1 is MGHDK and CDR2 SYGVNS. Trimming took off 3 bases at V and 5 bases at J, with 11 bases between the two ends. The CDR3 totals 14 residues. CDR3: CASSDVLLNNEQFF. In nucleotides, the CDR3 is TGTGCCAGCAGTGACGTTCTTTTGAACAATGAGCAGTTCTTC.

The V gene is TRBV29-1, the J gene TRBJ1-2; 9 positions match TRBD1. J was trimmed by 6 bases and V by 2 bases; bases with no gene match: 4. The germline V gene has CDR1 SQVTM and CDR2 ANQGSEA. The CDR3 spans 13 residues. CDR3 sequence: CSVEKDRGHGYTF. The CDR3 bases are TGCAGCGTTGAAAAGGACAGGGGACATGGCTACACCTTC.

This clone was seen just once. The CDR3 sequence: CASSWKAGSTDTQYF. CDR3 in DNA: TGCGCCAGCAGTTGGAAGGCAGGAAGCACAGATACGCAGTATTTT. J is TRBJ2-3 and V is TRBV5-1; D remains unclear. Deletions cut 5 bases from V and 0 bases from J, with 13 bases between. This CDR3 region has 15 residues. CDR1 and CDR2 (germline): SGHRS, YFSETQ.

The genes are TRBV7-2 and TRBJ2-1, with 7 bases lining up with TRBD2. V shed 0 bases, J shed 3 bases, and the junction held 2 bases outside the gene matches. The CDR3 has 15 amino acids. Germline values: CDR1 SGHTA, CDR2 FQGNSA. The CDR3 DNA follows: TGTGCCAGCAGCTTAGCGGGGGGGGACTACAATGAGCAGTTCTTC. Its translation is CASSLAGGDYNEQFF.

The chain carries TRBV10-3 and TRBJ1-1; no clear D. This CDR3 spans 14 amino acids. Germline CDR1 ENHRY, CDR2 SYGVKD. Between the trimmed V and J ends, which lost 7 bases and 0 bases, there was a span of 12 bases. The CDR3 DNA is TGTGCCATCACGACATTGTTCATGAACACTGAAGCTTTCTTT. As protein: CAITTLFMNTEAFF.

V gene TRBV5-1 combines with J gene TRBJ2-3; D not certain. Trimming stripped 0 bases from V and 0 bases from J, with 8 bases between. Germline CDR1 is SGHRS and CDR2 is YFSETQ. The CDR3 has 15 residues. Written as DNA, the CDR3 is TGCGCCAGCAGCTTGGATAACTGGAGCACAGATACGCAGTATTTT. The encoded protein is CASSLDNWSTDTQYF.

This clone appeared a single time. This rearrangement joins TRBV7-9 to TRBJ2-3; maybe TRBD1 (5 bases). Germline CDR1 reads SEHNR; CDR2 reads FQNEAQ (reference sequence). CDR3 length equals 13 residues. The V end was cut by 7 bases, the J end by 4 bases, with 12 bases between. The CDR3 bases are TGTGCCAGCACCCCAGGGCCCCCAGATACGCAGTATTTT. As protein: CASTPGPPDTQYF. The variable domain in full, with the rest retrieved from reference TRBV7-9 and TRBJ2-3, is DTGVSQNPRHKITKRGQNVTFRCDPISEHNRLYWYRQTLGQGPEFLTYFQNEAQLEKSRLLSDRFSAERPKGSFSTLEIQRTEQGDSAMYLCASTPGPPDTQYFGPGTRLTVL.

The CDR3 reads CSVSTDTQYF. The CDR3 region has the DNA TGCAGCGTGTCCACAGATACGCAGTATTTT. The V and J genes are TRBV29-1 and TRBJ2-3, with D uncertain. The germline V gene encodes CDR1 SQVTM and CDR2 ANQGSEA. CDR3 size: 10 residues. Trimming cost V 6 bases and J 2 bases, with 3 bases left between them.

This clone was picked up a small number of times. The gene calls are TRBV25-1 and TRBJ2-5, with 9 bases aligning to TRBD2. V dropped 5 bases and J dropped 2; count of bases not matched to a gene: 3. Germline loops: CDR1 MGHDK, CDR2 SYGVNS. The CDR3 has 14 residues. CDR3 in DNA: TGTGCCAGCAGTCTGACTAGCGGACAAGAGACCCAGTACTTC. It is translated as CASSLTSGQETQYF.

This clone was counted only a few times. V usage is TRBV15 and J usage is TRBJ2-7; tentative D call: TRBD1 (8 bases). The germline V gene has CDR1 LNHNV and CDR2 YYDKDF (reference sequence). This CDR3 comprises 15 residues. The ends were cut back, 8 bases at V and 1 base at J, with 18 bases in the middle. The CDR3: CATADRGGSSYEQYF. The DNA of the CDR3 is TGTGCCACCGCCGACAGGGGAGGGTCTTCCTACGAGCAGTACTTC.

V is TRBV7-8 and J is TRBJ2-1; D is ambiguous. V dropped 4 bases and J dropped 15 bases, with 13 bases sitting between them. The CDR3 contains 11 residues. CDR1 and CDR2 (germline): SGHVS, FQNEAQ. The DNA for the CDR3 is TGTGCCAGCAGCTCTGGCCGTGTTGGGTTCTTC. Translating it yields CASSSGRVGFF.

V is TRBV29-1 and J is TRBJ1-1, with a possible D match to TRBD1 (6 bases). The CDR3 runs 16 residues. Trimming took 2 bases from V and 4 from J, leaving 20 bases between them. CDR1 is SQVTM and CDR2 is ANQGSEA in the germline V gene. As DNA, the CDR3 is TGCAGCGTTGAAAGGGCTGGGGGCGCTGGACCCACTGAAGCTTTCTTT. Encoded protein: CSVERAGGAGPTEAFF.